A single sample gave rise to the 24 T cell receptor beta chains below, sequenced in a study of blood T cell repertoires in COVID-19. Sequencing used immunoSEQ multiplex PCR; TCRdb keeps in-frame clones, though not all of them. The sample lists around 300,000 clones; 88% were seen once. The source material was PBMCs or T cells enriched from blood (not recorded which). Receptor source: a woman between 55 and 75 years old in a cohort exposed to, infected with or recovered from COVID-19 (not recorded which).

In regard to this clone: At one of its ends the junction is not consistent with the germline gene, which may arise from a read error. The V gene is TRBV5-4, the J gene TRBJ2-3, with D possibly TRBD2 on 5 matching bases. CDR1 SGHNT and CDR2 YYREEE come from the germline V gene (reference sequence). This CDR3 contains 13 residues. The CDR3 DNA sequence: TGTGCCAGCACTGAGAGGGCAGCAGATACACAGTATTTT. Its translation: CASTERAADTQYF.

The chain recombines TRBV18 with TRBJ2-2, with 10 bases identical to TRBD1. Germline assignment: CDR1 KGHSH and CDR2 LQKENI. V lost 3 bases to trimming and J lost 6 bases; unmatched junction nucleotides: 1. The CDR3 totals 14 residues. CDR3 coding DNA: TGTGCCAGCTCACCGACAGGGGGCTCCGGGGAGCTGTTTTTT. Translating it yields CASSPTGGSGELFF.

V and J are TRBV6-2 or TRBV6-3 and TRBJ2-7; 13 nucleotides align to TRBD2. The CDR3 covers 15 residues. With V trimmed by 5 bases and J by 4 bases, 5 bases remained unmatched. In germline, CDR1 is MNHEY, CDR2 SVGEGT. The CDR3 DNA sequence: TGTGCCAGCAGTGGACTAGCGGGAGTTGGATACGAGCAGTACTTC. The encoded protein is CASSGLAGVGYEQYF.

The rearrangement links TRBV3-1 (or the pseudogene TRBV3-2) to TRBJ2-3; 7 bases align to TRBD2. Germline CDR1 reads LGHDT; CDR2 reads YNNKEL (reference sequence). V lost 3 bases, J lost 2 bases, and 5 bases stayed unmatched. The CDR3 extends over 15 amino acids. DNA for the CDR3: TGTGCCAGCAGCCATGGGCGGGGGTTCACAGATACGCAGTATTTT. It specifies CASSHGRGFTDTQYF.

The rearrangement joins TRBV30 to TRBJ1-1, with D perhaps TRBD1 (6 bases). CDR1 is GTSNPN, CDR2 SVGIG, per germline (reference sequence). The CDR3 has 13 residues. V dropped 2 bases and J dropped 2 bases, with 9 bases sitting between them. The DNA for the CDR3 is TGTGCCTGGAGTCGGACAGAAAACACTGAAGCTTTCTTT. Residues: CAWSRTENTEAFF.

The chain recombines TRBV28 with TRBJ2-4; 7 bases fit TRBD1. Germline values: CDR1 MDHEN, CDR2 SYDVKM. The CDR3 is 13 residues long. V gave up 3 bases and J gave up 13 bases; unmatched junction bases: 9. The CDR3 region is CASSLWDSEEQYF. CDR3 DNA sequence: TGTGCCAGCAGTTTGTGGGACAGTGAGGAGCAGTACTTC. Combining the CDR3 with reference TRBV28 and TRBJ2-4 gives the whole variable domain DVKVTQSSRYLVKRTGEKVFLECVQDMDHENMFWYRQDPGLGLRLIYFSYDVKMKEKGDIPEGYSVSREKKERFSLILESASTNQTSMYLCASSLWDSEEQYFGAGTRLSVL.

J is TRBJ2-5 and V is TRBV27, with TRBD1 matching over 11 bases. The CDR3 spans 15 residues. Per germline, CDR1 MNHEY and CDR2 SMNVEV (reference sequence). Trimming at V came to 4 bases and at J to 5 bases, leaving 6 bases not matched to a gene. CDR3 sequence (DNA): TGTGCCAGCAGTTATGGGACAGGGGGAATTGAGACCCAGTACTTC. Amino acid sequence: CASSYGTGGIETQYF.

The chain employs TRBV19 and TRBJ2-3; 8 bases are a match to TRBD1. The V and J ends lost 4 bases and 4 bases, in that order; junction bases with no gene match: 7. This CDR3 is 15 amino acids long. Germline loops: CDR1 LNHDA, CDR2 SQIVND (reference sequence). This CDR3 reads CASSTEDREPDTQYF. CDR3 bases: TGTGCCAGTAGTACCGAGGACAGGGAGCCAGATACGCAGTATTTT.

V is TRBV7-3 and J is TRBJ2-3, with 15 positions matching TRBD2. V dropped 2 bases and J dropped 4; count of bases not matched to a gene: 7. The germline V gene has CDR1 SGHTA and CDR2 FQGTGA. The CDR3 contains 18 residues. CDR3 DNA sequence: TGTGCCAGCAGCTTACAGGGACTAGCGGGAGGCGGGGCAGATACGCAGTATTTT. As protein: CASSLQGLAGGGADTQYF.

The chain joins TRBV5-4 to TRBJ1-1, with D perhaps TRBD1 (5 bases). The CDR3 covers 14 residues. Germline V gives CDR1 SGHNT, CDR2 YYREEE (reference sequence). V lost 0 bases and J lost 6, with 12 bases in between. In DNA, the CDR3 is TGTGCCAGCAGCTTGGCCAGGGAAGTTGCTGAAGCTTTCTTT. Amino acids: CASSLAREVAEAFF.

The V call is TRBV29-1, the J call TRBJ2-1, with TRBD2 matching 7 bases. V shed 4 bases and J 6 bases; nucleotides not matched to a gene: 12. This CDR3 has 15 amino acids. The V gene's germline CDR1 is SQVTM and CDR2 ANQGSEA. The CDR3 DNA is TGCAGCGTTGCGGGGGGAGCGGGGTATGGCAATGAGCAGTTCTTC. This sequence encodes CSVAGGAGYGNEQFF.

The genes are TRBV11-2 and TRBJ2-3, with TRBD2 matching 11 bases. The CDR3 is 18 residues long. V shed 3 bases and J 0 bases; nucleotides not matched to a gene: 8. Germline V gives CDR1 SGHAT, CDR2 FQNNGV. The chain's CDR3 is CASSFGTSGAHSTDTQYF. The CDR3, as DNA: TGTGCCAGCAGCTTTGGGACTAGCGGAGCTCATAGCACAGATACGCAGTATTTT.

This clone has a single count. The CDR3, as DNA: TGTGCCAGCAGCGTAGGGTGGTTGTCGGACAGGGATCAGGGCTACACCTTC. Protein sequence: CASSVGWLSDRDQGYTF. The rearrangement uses TRBV9 and TRBJ1-2, with 8 nucleotides matching TRBD1. The ends lost 0 bases at V and 8 bases at J; junction bases unmatched: 15. This CDR3 has 17 amino acids. Per the germline V gene, CDR1 is SGDLS and CDR2 is YYNGEE. Filled out from reference TRBV9 and TRBJ1-2, the complete variable domain reads DSGVTQTPKHLITATGQRVTLRCSPRSGDLSVYWYQQSLDQGLQFLIQYYNGEERAKGNILERFSAQQFPDLHSELNLSSLELGDSALYFCASSVGWLSDRDQGYTFGSGTRLTVV.

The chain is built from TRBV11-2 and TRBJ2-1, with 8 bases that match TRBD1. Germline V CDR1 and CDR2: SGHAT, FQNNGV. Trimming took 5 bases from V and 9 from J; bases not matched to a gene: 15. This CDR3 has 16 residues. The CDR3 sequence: CASSRTGQVTVGEQFF. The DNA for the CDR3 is TGTGCCAGCAGCCGAACGGGACAGGTCACCGTAGGTGAGCAGTTCTTC. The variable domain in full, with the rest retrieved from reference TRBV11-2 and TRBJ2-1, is EAGVAQSPRYKIIEKRQSVAFWCNPISGHATLYWYQQILGQGPKLLIQFQNNGVVDDSQLPKDRFSAERLKGVDSTLKIQPAKLEDSAVYLCASSRTGQVTVGEQFFGPGTRLTVL.

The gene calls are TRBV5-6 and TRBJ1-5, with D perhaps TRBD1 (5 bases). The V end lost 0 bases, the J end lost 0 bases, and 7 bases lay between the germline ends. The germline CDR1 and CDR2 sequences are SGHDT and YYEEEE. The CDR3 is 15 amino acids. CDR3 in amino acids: CASSLGQNSNQPQHF. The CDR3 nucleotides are TGTGCCAGCAGCTTGGGACAGAATAGCAATCAGCCCCAGCATTTT.

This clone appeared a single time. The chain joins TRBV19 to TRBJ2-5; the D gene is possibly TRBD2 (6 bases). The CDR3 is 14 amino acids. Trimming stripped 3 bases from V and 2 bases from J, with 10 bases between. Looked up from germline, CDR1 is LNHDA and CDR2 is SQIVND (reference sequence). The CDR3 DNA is TGTGCCAGTAGTATGTGGGGGGTTCAAGAGACCCAGTACTTC. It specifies CASSMWGVQETQYF.

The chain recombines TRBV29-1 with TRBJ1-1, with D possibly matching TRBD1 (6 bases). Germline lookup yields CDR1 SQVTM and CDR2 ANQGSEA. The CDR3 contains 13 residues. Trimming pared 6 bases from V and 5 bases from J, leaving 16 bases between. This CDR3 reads CSVQGPTKTEAFF. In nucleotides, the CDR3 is TGCAGCGTCCAGGGGCCAACGAAAACTGAAGCTTTCTTT.

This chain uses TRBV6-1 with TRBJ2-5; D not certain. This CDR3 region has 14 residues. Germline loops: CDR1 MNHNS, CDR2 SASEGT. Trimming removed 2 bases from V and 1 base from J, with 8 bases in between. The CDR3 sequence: CASSEYNSQETQYF. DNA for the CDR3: TGTGCCAGCAGTGAATATAACAGCCAAGAGACCCAGTACTTC.

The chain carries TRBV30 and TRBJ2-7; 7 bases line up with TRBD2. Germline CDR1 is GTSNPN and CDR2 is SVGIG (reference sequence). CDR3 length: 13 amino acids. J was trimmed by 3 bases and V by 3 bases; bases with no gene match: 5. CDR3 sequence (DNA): TGTGCCTGGAGGCGGGAGCTTATCTACGAGCAGTACTTC. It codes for CAWRRELIYEQYF.

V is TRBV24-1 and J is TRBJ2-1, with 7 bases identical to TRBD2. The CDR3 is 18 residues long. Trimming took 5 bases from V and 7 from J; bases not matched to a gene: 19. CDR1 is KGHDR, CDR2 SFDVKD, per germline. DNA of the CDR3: TGTGCCACCAGTGCCCATGGAGTCCCCGACGGGAGGACTAATGAGCAGTTCTTC. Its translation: CATSAHGVPDGRTNEQFF.

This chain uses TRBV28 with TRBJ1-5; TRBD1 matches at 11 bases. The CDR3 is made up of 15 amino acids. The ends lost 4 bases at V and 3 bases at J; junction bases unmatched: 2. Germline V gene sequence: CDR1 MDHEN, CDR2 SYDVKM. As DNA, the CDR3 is TGTGCCAGCAGTTCGGGACAGGGGGTCAATCAGCCCCAGCATTTT. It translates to CASSSGQGVNQPQHF.

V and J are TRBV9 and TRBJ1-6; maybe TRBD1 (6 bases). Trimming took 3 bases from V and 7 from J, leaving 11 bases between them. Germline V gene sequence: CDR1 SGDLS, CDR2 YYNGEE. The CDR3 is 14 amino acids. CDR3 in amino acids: CASSEGGLNSPLHF. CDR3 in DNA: TGTGCCAGCAGCGAGGGGGGGTTAAATTCACCCCTCCACTTT. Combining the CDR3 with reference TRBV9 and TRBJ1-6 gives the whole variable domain DSGVTQTPKHLITATGQRVTLRCSPRSGDLSVYWYQQSLDQGLQFLIQYYNGEERAKGNILERFSAQQFPDLHSELNLSSLELGDSALYFCASSEGGLNSPLHFGNGTRLTVT.

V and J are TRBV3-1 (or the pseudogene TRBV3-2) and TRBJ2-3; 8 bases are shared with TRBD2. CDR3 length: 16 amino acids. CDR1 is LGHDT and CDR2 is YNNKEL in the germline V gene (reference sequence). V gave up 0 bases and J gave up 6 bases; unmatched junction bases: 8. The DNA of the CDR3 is TGTGCCAGCAGCCAAGATCGAGAAGCGGGAGATGATACGCAGTATTTT. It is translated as CASSQDREAGDDTQYF.

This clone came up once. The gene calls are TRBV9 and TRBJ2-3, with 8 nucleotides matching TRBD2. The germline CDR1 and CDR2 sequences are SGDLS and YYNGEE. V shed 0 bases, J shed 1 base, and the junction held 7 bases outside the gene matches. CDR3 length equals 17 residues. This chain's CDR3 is CASSVVPSGSGTDTQYF. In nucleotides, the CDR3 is TGTGCCAGCAGCGTAGTTCCAAGCGGGAGCGGCACAGATACGCAGTATTTT. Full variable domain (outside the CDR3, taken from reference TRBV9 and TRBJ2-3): DSGVTQTPKHLITATGQRVTLRCSPRSGDLSVYWYQQSLDQGLQFLIQYYNGEERAKGNILERFSAQQFPDLHSELNLSSLELGDSALYFCASSVVPSGSGTDTQYFGPGTRLTVL.